These 20 T cell receptor beta chains were sequenced from one sample in a study of OX40 agonist ivuxolimab in advanced cancers. Profiling relied on immunoSEQ multiplex PCR, and the TCRdb table lists in-frame clones only, not all of them. This table has around 18,000 clones, roughly 84% appearing once. Sequencing was performed on CD4+ or CD8+ T cells sorted from blood, taken in a trial of the OX40 agonist ivuxolimab. The receptors derive from an adult with an advanced solid tumor such as melanoma, head and neck, liver or kidney cancer.

V and J are TRBV7-9 and TRBJ1-2; 8 bases are shared with TRBD1. The germline V gene has CDR1 SEHNR and CDR2 FQNEAQ (reference sequence). This CDR3 region has 17 residues. J gave up 1 base and V 7 bases, and 14 bases lay outside the gene matches. The CDR3 here is CASTSGGTGGVNYGYTF. The DNA of the CDR3 is TGTGCCAGCACCTCCGGAGGGACAGGAGGGGTTAACTATGGCTACACCTTC.

The chain joins TRBV6-1 to TRBJ1-4, with D tentatively TRBD1 (6 bases). The ends were cut back, 5 bases at V and 0 bases at J, with 10 bases in the middle. Germline V gene data show CDR1 as MNHNS and CDR2 as SASEGT. The CDR3 is 15 residues long. CDR3 protein: CASSRDTPTNEKLFF. Here the CDR3 DNA reads TGTGCCAGCAGTCGGGACACCCCAACTAATGAAAAACTGTTTTTT.

The chain recombines TRBV4-3 with TRBJ2-7; tentatively, D is TRBD1 or TRBD2 (6 bases each). The CDR3 runs 15 residues. The V end was cut by 4 bases, the J end by 2 bases, with 15 bases between. CDR1 and CDR2 from the germline V gene are LGHNA and YSLEER. CDR3 protein: CASSRSFGGAYEQYF. Written as DNA, the CDR3 is TGCGCCAGCAGCCGCTCCTTCGGGGGCGCCTACGAGCAGTACTTC.

This clone was picked up one time. The V and J genes are TRBV4-2 and TRBJ1-2; D not resolved. The germline V gene has CDR1 LGHNA and CDR2 YNFKEQ. V dropped 1 base and J dropped 4 bases, with 1 base sitting between them. This CDR3 spans 11 amino acids. The CDR3, as DNA: TGTGCCAGCAGCCAAGTCTATGGCTACACCTTC. Translating gives CASSQVYGYTF.

The chain has TRBV4-2 and TRBJ2-1, with D unresolved. V dropped 0 bases and J dropped 5 bases, with 2 bases sitting between them. The CDR3 loop spans 12 amino acids. CDR1 is LGHNA and CDR2 is YNFKEQ in the germline V gene. The CDR3 sequence: CASSQDDNEQFF. The CDR3 DNA reads TGTGCCAGCAGCCAAGACGACAATGAGCAGTTCTTC.

This clone was observed a few times. DNA for the CDR3: TGTGCCAGCAGCTACGAGGGGGAAAAACTGTTTTTT. Protein: CASSYEGEKLFF. This chain joins TRBV7-9 and TRBJ1-4, with TRBD1 as a possible D gene (5 bases). Trimming removed 4 bases from V and 8 bases from J, with 8 bases in between. The CDR3 covers 12 residues. The V gene's germline CDR1 is SEHNR and CDR2 FQNEAQ (reference sequence).

This clone appeared once. The rearrangement uses TRBV7-8 and TRBJ1-3; D is uncertain. Trimming shortened V by 1 base and J by 0 bases, and 10 bases separated the two germline ends. The CDR3 has 16 residues. Germline V gene lookup returns CDR1 SGHVS and CDR2 FQNEAQ. The CDR3 DNA sequence: TGTGCCAGCAGCTTAGTGGGCCAGGCCTCTGGAAACACCATATATTTT. Its translation is CASSLVGQASGNTIYF.

This chain connects TRBV19 to TRBJ2-1, with 8 nucleotides matching TRBD2. After removal of 5 bases from V and 0 bases from J, the junction contained 6 bases not matched to a gene. Germline V gene lookup returns CDR1 LNHDA and CDR2 SQIVND (reference sequence). The CDR3 runs to 16 residues. Here the CDR3 DNA reads TGTGCCAGTAGTTCTCTGAGCGGGAGCTCCTACAATGAGCAGTTCTTC. Translating gives CASSSLSGSSYNEQFF.

The CDR3 DNA follows: TGTGCTAGTGGCCCATCTGGGCGGACCTACAATGAGCAGTTCTTC. Protein sequence: CASGPSGRTYNEQFF. This chain connects TRBV12-5 to TRBJ2-1; no reliable D call. Germline CDR1 LGHNT, CDR2 FRNRAP. Trimming removed 6 bases at V and 2 bases at J, with 14 bases between. CDR3 length: 15 residues.

The V and J genes are TRBV27 and TRBJ2-3, with 16 bases lining up with TRBD2. CDR3 length equals 20 residues. Germline V lookup: CDR1 MNHEY, CDR2 SMNVEV (reference sequence). V lost 2 bases, J lost 5 bases, and 13 bases stayed unmatched. The CDR3 coding sequence is TGTGCCAGCAGTTTACGTCCACCGGGACTAGCGGGGGGGCAGGTAGATACGCAGTATTTT. It translates to CASSLRPPGLAGGQVDTQYF.

This chain links TRBV7-2 with TRBJ2-7; D might be TRBD2 (6 bases). V was pared by 1 base and J by 12 bases, with 16 bases between. Germline V lookup: CDR1 SGHTA, CDR2 FQGNSA. The CDR3 loop spans 13 amino acids. The CDR3 is CASSLEVLGRRYF. CDR3 nucleotide sequence: TGTGCCAGCAGCTTAGAAGTCCTCGGGAGAAGGTACTTC.

This chain uses TRBV7-3 with TRBJ2-7; D may be TRBD2 (6 bases). CDR1 is SGHTA and CDR2 is FQGTGA in the germline V gene. The V end was cut by 5 bases, the J end by 0 bases, with 14 bases between. This CDR3 has 15 amino acids. DNA of the CDR3: TGTGCCAGCAGCAAAACGGCGGGGCACTCCTACGAGCAGTACTTC. It specifies CASSKTAGHSYEQYF.

The chain couples TRBV5-1 to TRBJ2-4; 8 bases map to TRBD1. This CDR3 region has 16 residues. Germline CDR1 SGHRS, CDR2 YFSETQ. With 5 bases clipped from V and 1 base from J, the junction kept 8 bases outside the gene matches. The CDR3 sequence: CASRNQGASAKNIQYF. The CDR3 coding sequence is TGCGCCAGCAGGAACCAGGGGGCTTCGGCCAAAAACATTCAGTACTTC.

The chain is built from TRBV9 and TRBJ1-3, with D possibly TRBD1 on 6 matching bases. Germline values: CDR1 SGDLS, CDR2 YYNGEE. The CDR3 has 17 residues. Trimming removed 0 bases from V and 4 bases from J, with 17 bases in between. Here the CDR3 DNA reads TGTGCCAGCAGCGTAGTTGGAGGGGGTTTAGGAGGAAACACCATATATTTT. As protein: CASSVVGGGLGGNTIYF.

V gene TRBV9 combines with J gene TRBJ2-1, with 10 bases identical to TRBD2. From germline, CDR1 is SGDLS and CDR2 YYNGEE. The ends lost 2 bases at V and 7 bases at J; junction bases unmatched: 6. The CDR3 loop spans 15 amino acids. The CDR3, as DNA: TGTGCCAGCAGCGTTGCTAGCGGGAGTTGGAATGAGCAGTTCTTC. This translates into CASSVASGSWNEQFF.

This clone has a single count. The genes are TRBV5-4 and TRBJ2-7; tentatively, D is TRBD2 (6 bases). The germline V gene encodes CDR1 SGHNT and CDR2 YYREEE (reference sequence). This CDR3 is 17 amino acids long. The V gene lost 4 bases and the J gene lost 0 bases, with 20 bases spanning the gap. This CDR3 is CASSRLRGTESSYEQYF. The DNA for the CDR3 is TGTGCCAGCAGCCGCCTCCGTGGGACTGAAAGCTCCTACGAGCAGTACTTC.

The gene calls are TRBV15 and TRBJ2-3; D call uncertain. This CDR3 has 15 amino acids. V was shortened by 3 bases and J by 0 bases, with 10 bases between the two germline ends. Germline V CDR1 and CDR2: LNHNV, YYDKDF (reference sequence). In DNA, the CDR3 is TGTGCCACCAGCAGGGGTCTACCTAGCACAGATACGCAGTATTTT. It yields the protein CATSRGLPSTDTQYF.

CDR3 in amino acids: CAWNRGPETEAFF. In DNA, the CDR3 is TGTGCCTGGAACAGGGGGCCGGAAACTGAAGCTTTCTTT. The gene calls are TRBV30 and TRBJ1-1; TRBD1 matches at 9 bases. Germline loops: CDR1 GTSNPN, CDR2 SVGIG (reference sequence). J gave up 5 bases and V 4 bases, and 5 bases lay outside the gene matches. This CDR3 region has 13 residues. Full variable domain (rest looked up from reference TRBV30 and TRBJ1-1): SQTIHQWPATLVQPVGSPLSLECTVEGTSNPNLYWYRQAAGRGLQLLFYSVGIGQISSEVPQNLSASRPQDRQFILSSKKLLLSDSGFYLCAWNRGPETEAFFGQGTRLTVV.

The chain uses TRBV27 and TRBJ2-6; D is uncertain. Trimming took off 8 bases at V and 1 base at J, with 6 bases between the two ends. This CDR3 comprises 13 residues. From germline, CDR1 is MNHEY and CDR2 SMNVEV (reference sequence). Here the CDR3 DNA reads TGTGCCAGCGGGATATCTGGGGCCAACGTCCTGACTTTC. The encoded protein is CASGISGANVLTF. Variable domain in full (rest from reference TRBV27 and TRBJ2-6): EAQVTQNPRYLITVTGKKLTVTCSQNMNHEYMSWYRQDPGLGLRQIYYSMNVEVTDKGDVPEGYKVSRKEKRNFPLILESPSPNQTSLYFCASGISGANVLTFGAGSRLTVL.

CDR3 amino acids: CASSLGRVRARTQYF. The CDR3 DNA reads as TGCGCCAGCAGCCTTGGAAGGGTAAGAGCAAGGACGCAGTATTTT. V gene TRBV5-1 combines with J gene TRBJ2-3; the D is unclear. CDR1 SGHRS and CDR2 YFSETQ come from the germline V gene. This CDR3 contains 15 residues. The ends were cut back, 4 bases at V and 9 bases at J, with 21 bases in the middle.